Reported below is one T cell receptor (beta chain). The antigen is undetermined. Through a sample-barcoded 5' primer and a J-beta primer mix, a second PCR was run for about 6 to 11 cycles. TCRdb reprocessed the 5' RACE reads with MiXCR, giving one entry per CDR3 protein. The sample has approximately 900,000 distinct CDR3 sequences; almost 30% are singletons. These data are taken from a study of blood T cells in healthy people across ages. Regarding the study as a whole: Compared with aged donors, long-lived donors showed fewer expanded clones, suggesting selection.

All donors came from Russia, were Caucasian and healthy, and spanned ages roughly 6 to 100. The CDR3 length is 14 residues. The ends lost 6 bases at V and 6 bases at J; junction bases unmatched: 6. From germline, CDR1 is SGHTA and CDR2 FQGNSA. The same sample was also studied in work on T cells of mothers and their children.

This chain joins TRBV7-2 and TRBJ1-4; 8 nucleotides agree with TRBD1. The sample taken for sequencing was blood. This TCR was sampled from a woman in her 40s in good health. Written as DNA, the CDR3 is TGTACCAGCAGTCGGACAGGGACTGATGAAAAACTGTTTTTT. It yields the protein CTSSRTGTDEKLFF.